This T cell receptor beta chain was recovered during a study of beta chain features in type 1 diabetes. Study summary: The study examined 107,917,701 sorted cells across all samples.

The CDR3 loop spans 18 amino acids. V lost 6 bases and J 0 bases, leaving 22 bases between the germline ends. The authors reverse transcribed all of the isolated RNA, so sequencing captured expressed TCRB transcripts. Approximately 3.5 million reads per sample on average were obtained from naive, central memory and regulatory T cell samples. The table came from immunoSEQ multiplex PCR; TCRdb's copy has only in-frame clones and leaves some out. The profile covers some 150,000 clones, with approximately 10% appearing a single time and 0.7% taken by the ten largest. As regards this clone: The antigen remains unidentified.

Study-level results: Shortening that was moderate but significant affected the TCRB CDR3s of Type 1 diabetes patients in all four CD4+ subsets. Using cDNA template may skew counts toward highly expressing activated cells.

The sample consisted of central memory CD4+ T cells from blood. The J gene is TRBJ2-3, the V gene TRBV6-7, with D tentatively TRBD1 (6 bases). TRBV6-7 is classed as an ORF, of uncertain function. The sequence derives from a woman aged 30 to 39 with type 1 diabetes. The CDR3 here is CASRSTTPDRASTDTQYF. CDR3 coding DNA: TGTGCCAGCAGAAGTACAACACCGGACAGAGCTAGCACAGATACGCAGTATTTT.